Reported below is one T cell receptor (beta chain). Treatment of the sample: 19 received Ad26.COV2.S at low or high dose, single or two shots; about 5 received placebo; per-sample allocation not given. It was on day 63 after the first vaccine or placebo injection that samples were taken. The sample comes from a study of Ad26.COV2.S vaccination and SARS-CoV-2 variants. Study in general: Into the muscle, Ad26.COV2.S was dosed once or twice, 56 days apart.

This CDR3 has 14 residues. Germline V gene data show CDR1 as LNHDA and CDR2 as SQIVND (reference sequence). Trimming left V 5 bases short and J 7 bases short, with 15 bases between. TCRdb's table, derived via immunoSEQ multiplex PCR, lists solely in-frame clones and lacks some. The repertoire includes about 320,000 clones, roughly 80% of them detected once, and around 2.2% sits in the top ten. The clonotype comes from a person aged 18-60 years who received the Ad26.COV2.S COVID-19 vaccine or a placebo. The rearrangement links TRBV19 to TRBJ1-5, with a weak D call TRBD1 (5 bases). Specimen: peripheral blood, collected in a trial of Ad26.COV2.S vaccine versus placebo. The CDR3, as DNA: TGTGCCAGTAGTTGGCCCGGGGCAAGGCAGCCCCAGCATTTT. Its protein is CASSWPGARQPQHF.